Listed below are T cell receptor beta chains from one sample, sequenced in a study of blood T cell repertoires in COVID-19. Only in-frame clones appear in the TCRdb table, and some are missing; sequencing was by immunoSEQ multiplex PCR. The data contain about 88,000 clones, 70% to 90% of them singletons. The source material was peripheral blood. The source of these receptors is an elderly woman with acute or convalescent COVID-19. CDR3s include the opening cysteine and the closing phenylalanine or tryptophan. D genes are given only for firm matches. Only some rows state a clone size, as once, few, many or a class for expanded clones.

J gene: TRBJ1-4
clone size: once
D gene: TRBD1
V gene: TRBV6-5
CDR3 DNA: TGTGCCGGCTCTGATGGGACAGGGATTTCTGAAAAACTGTTTTTT
CDR3 protein: CAGSDGTGISEKLFF

J gene: TRBJ1-2
clone size: NA
D gene: TRBD1
V gene: TRBV28
CDR3 DNA: TGTGCCAGCAGCCGTCCCGGGACAGGGGACTATGGCTACACCTTC
CDR3 protein: CASSRPGTGDYGYTF

J gene: TRBJ1-2
clone size: NA
D gene: TRBD1
V gene: TRBV19
CDR3 DNA: TGTGCCAGCCTGCTACAGGGGGCAAGCAACTATGGCTACACCTTC
CDR3 protein: CASLLQGASNYGYTF

J gene: TRBJ2-7
clone size: NA
D gene: TRBD2
V gene: TRBV7-3
CDR3 DNA: TGTGCCAGCAGCAGGGGGACTAGCGGATTTTCCTACGAGCAGTACTTC
CDR3 protein: CASSRGTSGFSYEQYF

J gene: TRBJ2-7
clone size: NA
D gene: TRBD2
V gene: TRBV19
CDR3 DNA: TGTGCCAGTAGTCCTCTACCCGGGACTAGCGGGAGTTATACGGCCTACGAGCAGTACTTC
CDR3 protein: CASSPLPGTSGSYTAYEQYF

J gene: TRBJ2-7
clone size: NA
D gene: TRBD2
V gene: TRBV5-1
CDR3 DNA: TGCGCCAGCAGCTTGGGACTAGCGGGGTTCTACGAGCAGTACTTC
CDR3 protein: CASSLGLAGFYEQYF

J gene: TRBJ1-2
clone size: NA
D gene: TRBD1
V gene: TRBV7-2
CDR3 DNA: TGTGCCAGCAGCTTAGGGGCCGGGACAGGGGTCTATGGCTACACCTTC
CDR3 protein: CASSLGAGTGVYGYTF

J gene: TRBJ1-1
clone size: NA
D gene: TRBD1
V gene: TRBV19
CDR3 DNA: TGTGCCAGTAGTATCTGGCCGGACAGGGCCGGGCGAGCTTTCTTT
CDR3 protein: CASSIWPDRAGRAFF

J gene: TRBJ2-5
clone size: NA
D gene: NA
V gene: TRBV18
CDR3 DNA: TGTGCCAGCTCGGGAGCCAGGGAGACCCAGTACTTC
CDR3 protein: CASSGARETQYF

J gene: TRBJ2-2
clone size: NA
D gene: TRBD1
V gene: TRBV5-1
CDR3 DNA: TGCGCCAGCAGCTATGAGGGGGCGTCCGGGGAGCTGTTTTTT
CDR3 protein: CASSYEGASGELFF

J gene: TRBJ1-1
clone size: NA
D gene: TRBD1
V gene: TRBV6-1
CDR3 DNA: TGTGCCAGCAGCCGGGGACAGGGGACAGAATTTGAAGCTTTCTTT
CDR3 protein: CASSRGQGTEFEAFF

J gene: TRBJ2-5
clone size: NA
D gene: NA
V gene: TRBV3-1/TRBV3-2
CDR3 DNA: TGTGCCAGCAGCCTAGACAGGCCGCAGACCCAGTACTTC
CDR3 protein: CASSLDRPQTQYF

J gene: TRBJ2-1
clone size: NA
D gene: NA
V gene: TRBV19
CDR3 DNA: TGTGCCAGTAGTATAGGATCGGCGGGAAGCTCCTACAATGAGCAGTTCTTC
CDR3 protein: CASSIGSAGSSYNEQFF

J gene: TRBJ2-7
clone size: NA
D gene: NA
V gene: TRBV5-1
CDR3 DNA: TGCGCCAGCAGCAACGCTATGACAGCTGGGGTCGAGCAGTACTTC
CDR3 protein: CASSNAMTAGVEQYF

J gene: TRBJ1-2
clone size: once
D gene: NA
V gene: TRBV7-2
CDR3 DNA: TGTGCCAGCAGCTTAAAAGCGGGGCTAAGTAACTATGGCTACACCTTC
CDR3 protein: CASSLKAGLSNYGYTF

J gene: TRBJ1-1
clone size: NA
D gene: TRBD1
V gene: TRBV18
CDR3 DNA: TGTGCCAGCTCACCCCTAAACAGGGGAGAGAGTGAAGCTTTCTTT
CDR3 protein: CASSPLNRGESEAFF

J gene: TRBJ2-6
clone size: once
D gene: NA
V gene: TRBV7-2
CDR3 DNA: TGTGCCAGCACCAGGGGGGTAGAACGCTCTGGGGCCAACGTCCTGACTTTC
CDR3 protein: CASTRGVERSGANVLTF

J gene: TRBJ1-6
clone size: NA
D gene: NA
V gene: TRBV11-2
CDR3 DNA: TGTGCCAGCAGCTTTTTGGCGACAGCTAATTCACCCCTCCACTTT
CDR3 protein: CASSFLATANSPLHF

J gene: TRBJ1-4
clone size: NA
D gene: TRBD1
V gene: TRBV6-6
CDR3 DNA: TGTGCCAGCAGTAACAGGGGGGGAGATGAAAAACTGTTTTTT
CDR3 protein: CASSNRGGDEKLFF

J gene: TRBJ1-5
clone size: NA
D gene: NA
V gene: TRBV4-1
CDR3 DNA: TGCGCCAGCAGCCAAGATTTCCCCATCAATCGGGGGGGGAATCAGCCCCAGCATTTT
CDR3 protein: CASSQDFPINRGGNQPQHF

J gene: TRBJ2-5
clone size: NA
D gene: TRBD1
V gene: TRBV5-1
CDR3 DNA: TGCGCCAGCAGCTTTGAAACAGGGGGCACGGAGACCCAGTACTTC
CDR3 protein: CASSFETGGTETQYF

J gene: TRBJ2-7
clone size: NA
D gene: NA
V gene: TRBV28
CDR3 DNA: TGTGCCAGCAGAGGCGAGGTAGTGAGCTCCTACGAGCAGTACTTC
CDR3 protein: CASRGEVVSSYEQYF

J gene: TRBJ2-1
clone size: NA
D gene: TRBD2
V gene: TRBV11-2
CDR3 DNA: TGTGCCAGCAGCTTAGGACTAGCTGACAATGAGCAGTTCTTC
CDR3 protein: CASSLGLADNEQFF

J gene: TRBJ1-3
clone size: NA
D gene: TRBD1
V gene: TRBV4-1
CDR3 DNA: TGCGCCAGCAGCCAATTCCCCGGACAGGGTTCTGGAAACACCATATATTTT
CDR3 protein: CASSQFPGQGSGNTIYF

J gene: TRBJ2-7
clone size: NA
D gene: NA
V gene: TRBV9
CDR3 DNA: TGTGCCAGCAGCGTAGCGGCAGGCACAAACGTCGAGCAGTACTTC
CDR3 protein: CASSVAAGTNVEQYF

J gene: TRBJ2-1
clone size: NA
D gene: TRBD2
V gene: TRBV4-2
CDR3 DNA: TGTGCCAGCAGCCAAGATTTGGAGCGGGAGGAACCAAGGAGACAGTTCTTC
CDR3 protein: CASSQDLEREEPRRQFF

J gene: TRBJ2-3
clone size: NA
D gene: TRBD2
V gene: TRBV7-9
CDR3 DNA: TGTGCCAGCAGCTTTACCGGGACTAGCGGTCTGTATTTT
CDR3 protein: CASSFTGTSGLYF

J gene: TRBJ1-5
clone size: NA
D gene: NA
V gene: TRBV9
CDR3 DNA: TGTGCCAGCAGCGTAGACAGCTATAGCAATCAGCCCCAGCATTTT
CDR3 protein: CASSVDSYSNQPQHF

J gene: TRBJ1-2
clone size: NA
D gene: NA
V gene: TRBV7-2
CDR3 DNA: TGTGCCAGCCTACCGGAATTAGGGGGTTATGGCTACACCTTC
CDR3 protein: CASLPELGGYGYTF

J gene: TRBJ2-2
clone size: NA
D gene: TRBD1
V gene: TRBV28
CDR3 DNA: TGTGCCAGCATCCCCGGGACAGGGATCACCGGGGAGCTGTTTTTT
CDR3 protein: CASIPGTGITGELFF

J gene: TRBJ2-7
clone size: NA
D gene: NA
V gene: TRBV6-2/TRBV6-3
CDR3 DNA: TGTGCCAGCAGTTACTCGGGCCACCCCTACGAGCAGTACTTC
CDR3 protein: CASSYSGHPYEQYF

J gene: TRBJ2-7
clone size: NA
D gene: NA
V gene: TRBV5-8
CDR3 DNA: TGTGCCAGCAGCTTTCTCGACGGGGTATACGAGCAGTACTTC
CDR3 protein: CASSFLDGVYEQYF

J gene: TRBJ1-2
clone size: NA
D gene: NA
V gene: TRBV5-1
CDR3 DNA: TGCGCCAGCAGCCCCGGACTGAACTATGGCTACACCTTC
CDR3 protein: CASSPGLNYGYTF

J gene: TRBJ1-5
clone size: NA
D gene: TRBD1
V gene: TRBV9
CDR3 DNA: TGTGCCAGCAGCGTCGGGACAGGAGGGGACAATCAGCCCCAGCATTTT
CDR3 protein: CASSVGTGGDNQPQHF

J gene: TRBJ2-1
clone size: once
D gene: TRBD2
V gene: TRBV27
CDR3 DNA: TGTGCCAGCAGCCAAGGACTAGCGAGAAATGAGCAGTTCTTC
CDR3 protein: CASSQGLARNEQFF

J gene: TRBJ2-1
clone size: NA
D gene: NA
V gene: TRBV2
CDR3 DNA: TGTGCCAGCACGCGCACTTACAATGAGCAGTTCTTC
CDR3 protein: CASTRTYNEQFF

J gene: TRBJ1-4
clone size: NA
D gene: TRBD1
V gene: TRBV6-2/TRBV6-3
CDR3 DNA: TGTGCCAGCAGTTCGGGACAGGGATCCCCAAGGCAAAATGAAAAACTGTTTTTT
CDR3 protein: CASSSGQGSPRQNEKLFF

J gene: TRBJ1-5
clone size: NA
D gene: TRBD1
V gene: TRBV6-5
CDR3 DNA: TGTGCCAGCAGTCCGGACAGGGTGGGACAGCCCCAGCATTTT
CDR3 protein: CASSPDRVGQPQHF

J gene: TRBJ1-5
clone size: NA
D gene: NA
V gene: TRBV19
CDR3 DNA: TGTGCCAGTAGTATTGGGAGGGACAGCAATCAGCCCCAGCATTTT
CDR3 protein: CASSIGRDSNQPQHF

J gene: TRBJ2-2
clone size: few
D gene: NA
V gene: TRBV7-9
CDR3 DNA: TGTGCCAGCAGCTTAGGCCTCGAGGCCGGGGAGCTGTTTTTT
CDR3 protein: CASSLGLEAGELFF

J gene: TRBJ1-4
clone size: NA
D gene: TRBD1
V gene: TRBV6-5
CDR3 DNA: TGTGCCAGCAGTTACTCGTACAGGGGAGATGAAAAACTGTTTTTT
CDR3 protein: CASSYSYRGDEKLFF